The rows below give T cell receptor beta chains drawn from one sample of a study of blood T cell repertoires in COVID-19. Some clones are missing from TCRdb's copy, which holds only in-frame ones; the method was immunoSEQ multiplex PCR. Among roughly 50,000 clones listed, around nine tenths were seen once. The specimen sequenced was peripheral blood. These receptor sequences come from an older man with acute or convalescent COVID-19. The CDR3 runs from the conserved cysteine through the conserved F or W. A D gene is named only where the DNA matches it firmly. Part of the rows lack a size; the others show once, few, many or a class for expanded clones.

v_call: TRBV19
j_call: TRBJ2-1
clone_size: NA
d_call: TRBD2
cdr3_aa: CASSMQAGTYNEQFF
cdr3_nt: TGTGCCAGTAGTATGCAAGCGGGGACTTACAATGAGCAGTTCTTC

v_call: TRBV28
j_call: TRBJ1-1
clone_size: few
d_call: NA
cdr3_aa: CASSLWVPKIGGSGTEAFF
cdr3_nt: TGTGCCAGCAGTTTATGGGTCCCCAAAATTGGTGGCTCGGGGACTGAAGCTTTCTTT

v_call: TRBV12-5
j_call: TRBJ1-4
clone_size: NA
d_call: TRBD1
cdr3_aa: CASGLGHRGLGEKLFF
cdr3_nt: TGTGCTAGTGGTTTGGGCCACAGGGGGCTTGGTGAAAAACTGTTTTTT

v_call: TRBV7-8
j_call: TRBJ2-1
clone_size: NA
d_call: NA
cdr3_aa: CASSDLRSSSYNEQFF
cdr3_nt: TGTGCCAGCAGCGACCTTAGATCTAGCTCCTACAATGAGCAGTTCTTC

v_call: TRBV7-2
j_call: TRBJ2-3
clone_size: NA
d_call: NA
cdr3_aa: CASSFRGSAPDTQYF
cdr3_nt: TGTGCCAGCAGCTTTCGGGGTAGCGCCCCAGATACGCAGTATTTT

v_call: TRBV23-1
j_call: TRBJ1-1
clone_size: few
d_call: NA
cdr3_aa: CASSAGLKGYTEAFF
cdr3_nt: TGCGCCAGCAGTGCCGGCCTGAAGGGGTACACTGAAGCTTTCTTT

v_call: TRBV19
j_call: TRBJ1-5
clone_size: NA
d_call: NA
cdr3_aa: CASSIISVYSNQPQHF
cdr3_nt: TGTGCCAGTAGTATCATTTCGGTTTATAGCAATCAGCCCCAGCATTTT

v_call: TRBV12-3/TRBV12-4
j_call: TRBJ2-3
clone_size: NA
d_call: NA
cdr3_aa: CASSVSRADTQYF
cdr3_nt: TGTGCCAGCAGTGTATCTAGAGCAGATACGCAGTATTTT

v_call: TRBV27
j_call: TRBJ1-4
clone_size: NA
d_call: TRBD1
cdr3_aa: CASSLSRGGGFEKLFF
cdr3_nt: TGTGCCAGCAGTCTCTCCCGAGGGGGCGGATTTGAAAAACTGTTTTTT

v_call: TRBV27
j_call: TRBJ2-1
clone_size: NA
d_call: NA
cdr3_aa: CASSNAGLSYNEQFF
cdr3_nt: TGTGCCAGCAGTAATGCGGGGCTCTCCTACAATGAGCAGTTCTTC

v_call: TRBV28
j_call: TRBJ2-7
clone_size: NA
d_call: TRBD1
cdr3_aa: CASSSDRVYEQYF
cdr3_nt: TGTGCCAGCAGTTCGGACAGGGTCTACGAGCAGTACTTC

v_call: TRBV5-6
j_call: TRBJ2-7
clone_size: NA
d_call: TRBD1
cdr3_aa: CASSLLGQGMDSEQYF
cdr3_nt: TGTGCCAGCAGCTTGTTGGGACAGGGGATGGATAGCGAGCAGTACTTC

v_call: TRBV19
j_call: TRBJ1-5
clone_size: NA
d_call: TRBD1
cdr3_aa: CASRRDSYSNQPQHF
cdr3_nt: TGTGCCAGTAGGCGGGACAGTTATAGCAATCAGCCCCAGCATTTT

v_call: TRBV25-1
j_call: TRBJ1-1
clone_size: NA
d_call: TRBD1
cdr3_aa: CATQAAGTARGTEAFF
cdr3_nt: TGTGCCACCCAAGCGGCGGGGACAGCTAGGGGGACTGAAGCTTTCTTT

v_call: TRBV6-5
j_call: TRBJ2-1
clone_size: NA
d_call: NA
cdr3_aa: CASWQEGSYYNEQFF
cdr3_nt: TGTGCCAGCTGGCAGGAGGGCAGCTATTACAATGAGCAGTTCTTC

v_call: TRBV7-9
j_call: TRBJ1-2
clone_size: NA
d_call: NA
cdr3_aa: CASSLEQGHPLF
cdr3_nt: TGTGCCAGCAGCTTAGAACAGGGCCACCCGCTATTC

v_call: TRBV28
j_call: TRBJ1-6
clone_size: NA
d_call: NA
cdr3_aa: CASSPAYNSPLHF
cdr3_nt: TGTGCCAGCAGTCCCGCCTATAATTCACCCCTCCACTTT

v_call: TRBV27
j_call: TRBJ1-6
clone_size: NA
d_call: TRBD1
cdr3_aa: CASSLGTGSPLHF
cdr3_nt: TGTGCCAGCAGTTTAGGGACAGGTTCACCCCTCCACTTT

v_call: TRBV27
j_call: TRBJ1-4
clone_size: once
d_call: TRBD1
cdr3_aa: CASSLGQQGGKLFF
cdr3_nt: TGTGCCAGCAGCCTGGGACAGCAAGGTGGAAAACTGTTTTTT

v_call: TRBV7-3
j_call: TRBJ2-1
clone_size: NA
d_call: TRBD1
cdr3_aa: CASSSRPVWGQGAYSSYNEQFF
cdr3_nt: TGTGCCAGCAGCTCACGACCTGTTTGGGGACAGGGGGCATATAGCTCCTACAATGAGCAGTTCTTC

v_call: TRBV9
j_call: TRBJ2-5
clone_size: NA
d_call: TRBD2
cdr3_aa: CASSPGTSGETQYF
cdr3_nt: TGTGCCAGCAGCCCAGGAACTAGCGGGGAGACCCAGTACTTC

v_call: TRBV5-8
j_call: TRBJ1-5
clone_size: NA
d_call: NA
cdr3_aa: CASSLTRQPQHF
cdr3_nt: TGTGCCAGCAGCTTAACGCGGCAGCCCCAGCATTTT

v_call: TRBV5-4
j_call: TRBJ2-3
clone_size: NA
d_call: TRBD1
cdr3_aa: CASSLEGAGADTQYF
cdr3_nt: TGTGCCAGCAGCTTGGAGGGGGCAGGGGCAGATACGCAGTATTTT

v_call: TRBV2
j_call: TRBJ2-5
clone_size: NA
d_call: NA
cdr3_aa: CASSEVAGMGETQYF
cdr3_nt: TGTGCCAGCAGTGAAGTGGCGGGGATGGGAGAGACCCAGTACTTC

v_call: TRBV18
j_call: TRBJ2-3
clone_size: NA
d_call: TRBD2
cdr3_aa: CASSPSGGLGDTQYF
cdr3_nt: TGTGCCAGCTCACCATCGGGGGGGCTCGGAGATACGCAGTATTTT

v_call: TRBV11-2
j_call: TRBJ2-3
clone_size: once
d_call: TRBD2
cdr3_aa: CASRPSGAPDTQYF
cdr3_nt: TGTGCCAGCAGGCCTAGCGGGGCCCCAGATACGCAGTATTTT

v_call: TRBV19
j_call: TRBJ1-1
clone_size: NA
d_call: TRBD1
cdr3_aa: CASSSRTGLYTEAFF
cdr3_nt: TGTGCCAGTAGTTCCCGGACAGGATTATACACTGAAGCTTTCTTT

v_call: TRBV7-9
j_call: TRBJ1-2
clone_size: NA
d_call: NA
cdr3_aa: CASRGADYGYTF
cdr3_nt: TGTGCCAGCAGGGGGGCTGACTATGGCTACACCTTC

v_call: TRBV11-2
j_call: TRBJ2-7
clone_size: NA
d_call: TRBD1
cdr3_aa: CASPGTGSYEQYF
cdr3_nt: TGTGCCAGCCCCGGGACAGGGTCCTACGAGCAGTACTTC

v_call: TRBV21-1
j_call: TRBJ1-1
clone_size: NA
d_call: NA
cdr3_aa: CASNRGRTEAFF
cdr3_nt: TGTGCCAGCAACAGGGGCCGCACTGAAGCTTTCTTT

v_call: TRBV28
j_call: TRBJ2-7
clone_size: NA
d_call: TRBD1
cdr3_aa: CASSDRGSSYEQYF
cdr3_nt: TGTGCCAGCTCAGACAGGGGGAGCTCCTACGAGCAGTACTTC

v_call: TRBV5-8
j_call: TRBJ1-3
clone_size: NA
d_call: NA
cdr3_aa: CASSVGRVRSGNTIYF
cdr3_nt: TGTGCCAGCAGCGTGGGCAGGGTCCGCTCTGGAAACACCATATATTTT

v_call: TRBV19
j_call: TRBJ1-2
clone_size: NA
d_call: TRBD1
cdr3_aa: CASSRQGFKGDGEDYGYTF
cdr3_nt: TGTGCCAGTAGTCGACAGGGGTTTAAAGGCGATGGGGAGGACTATGGCTACACCTTC

v_call: TRBV19
j_call: TRBJ1-5
clone_size: NA
d_call: TRBD1
cdr3_aa: CASGQGSGQPQHF
cdr3_nt: TGTGCCAGCGGACAGGGGTCCGGTCAGCCCCAGCATTTT

v_call: TRBV11-1
j_call: TRBJ2-1
clone_size: NA
d_call: TRBD2
cdr3_aa: CASSLVGGVSYNEQFF
cdr3_nt: TGTGCCAGCAGCTTAGTGGGAGGGGTGTCCTACAATGAGCAGTTCTTC

v_call: TRBV28
j_call: TRBJ1-1
clone_size: NA
d_call: NA
cdr3_aa: CASSRTGTIENTEAFF
cdr3_nt: TGTGCCAGCAGTCGCACCGGGACAATCGAGAACACTGAAGCTTTCTTT

v_call: TRBV7-3
j_call: TRBJ2-7
clone_size: NA
d_call: NA
cdr3_aa: CASSLRDTPNYEQYF
cdr3_nt: TGTGCCAGCAGCTTAAGGGACACCCCTAACTACGAGCAGTACTTC

v_call: TRBV7-3
j_call: TRBJ2-5
clone_size: NA
d_call: NA
cdr3_aa: CASSLGYGGQQETQYF
cdr3_nt: TGTGCCAGCAGCTTAGGGTACGGGGGGCAACAAGAGACCCAGTACTTC

v_call: TRBV7-2
j_call: TRBJ2-5
clone_size: NA
d_call: NA
cdr3_aa: CASNPTGAQGTQYF
cdr3_nt: TGTGCCAGCAATCCGACAGGTGCCCAAGGGACCCAGTACTTC

v_call: TRBV4-1
j_call: TRBJ2-4
clone_size: NA
d_call: NA
cdr3_aa: CASSQAGSKNIQYF
cdr3_nt: TGCGCCAGCAGCCAAGCGGGGTCCAAAAACATTCAGTACTTC

v_call: TRBV5-5
j_call: TRBJ1-1
clone_size: NA
d_call: TRBD1
cdr3_aa: CASSPVGTGKTEAFF
cdr3_nt: TGTGCCAGCAGCCCCGTCGGGACAGGAAAGACTGAAGCTTTCTTT

v_call: TRBV2
j_call: TRBJ1-5
clone_size: NA
d_call: TRBD1
cdr3_aa: CASSEYRGPNQPQHF
cdr3_nt: TGTGCCAGCAGTGAATACAGGGGCCCCAATCAGCCCCAGCATTTT

v_call: TRBV28
j_call: TRBJ1-3
clone_size: NA
d_call: TRBD1
cdr3_aa: CASSFVSGGSSGNTIYF
cdr3_nt: TGTGCCAGCAGTTTTGTTTCAGGGGGGAGCTCTGGAAACACCATATATTTT

v_call: TRBV30
j_call: TRBJ1-2
clone_size: NA
d_call: NA
cdr3_aa: CARSREEDVYTF
cdr3_nt: TGTGCCCGGAGCAGGGAGGAAGATGTCTACACCTTC

v_call: TRBV4-1
j_call: TRBJ2-3
clone_size: NA
d_call: TRBD2
cdr3_aa: CASSQGIRTRRADTQYF
cdr3_nt: TGCGCCAGCAGCCAAGGGATACGGACTAGAAGGGCAGATACGCAGTATTTT

v_call: TRBV30
j_call: TRBJ1-2
clone_size: few
d_call: NA
cdr3_aa: CAWSVRGSTGTF
cdr3_nt: TGTGCCTGGAGTGTACGAGGCTCCACGGGCACCTTC

v_call: TRBV2
j_call: TRBJ1-1
clone_size: NA
d_call: TRBD1
cdr3_aa: CASSGIQGAWGTEAFF
cdr3_nt: TGTGCCAGCAGTGGAATTCAGGGGGCGTGGGGCACTGAAGCTTTCTTT